This entry concerns a single TCR beta chain. The data derive from a study of cytomegalovirus exposure and HLA in healthy donors. Per germline, CDR1 MNHEY and CDR2 SMNVEV (reference sequence). V lost 0 bases to trimming and J lost 2 bases, with 8 bases between them. CDR3 length: 14 residues. Primers included in the PCR were 60 Vbeta and 13 Jbeta primers. Some clones are missing from TCRdb's copy, which holds only in-frame ones; the method was immunoSEQ multiplex PCR. The table includes some 130,000 clones, almost 80% detected once. This TCR was sampled from a female donor in good health and CMV-seronegative. The chain uses TRBV27 and TRBJ2-7; D is possibly TRBD2 (5 bases). The specimen sequenced was PBMCs. This CDR3 reads CASSLSRGAYEQYF. As DNA, the CDR3 is TGTGCCAGCAGTTTATCCCGGGGTGCCTACGAGCAGTACTTC.